One and the same sample provided the 26 T cell receptor beta chains below, sequenced in a study of shared clonotypes between healthy human individuals. The assay was immunoSEQ multiplex PCR, and TCRdb's table has in-frame clones only and misses some. The sample includes about 820,000 clones, about 91% of them seen just once. It was CD45RO-negative cells, positively selected for CCR7, that made up naive CD8 cells, with terminally differentiated effector memory CD45RA+ cells excluded. Sequences were obtained from naive CD8+ T cells sorted from blood. These receptors originate from a man aged 30 to 45 in good health.

The chain is built from TRBV9 and TRBJ2-1, with 12 nucleotides matching TRBD2. Looked up from germline, CDR1 is SGDLS and CDR2 is YYNGEE. The CDR3 sequence is 17 residues long. The V and J ends lost 2 bases and 10 bases, in that order; junction bases with no gene match: 13. The CDR3 spells CASSVRPASGRAGEQFF. CDR3 coding DNA: TGTGCCAGCAGCGTCCGGCCGGCTAGCGGGAGGGCCGGGGAGCAGTTCTTC.

The chain links TRBV28 to TRBJ2-2; 7 bases line up with TRBD2. Trimming cost V 6 bases and J 1 base; bases outside gene matches: 5. The CDR3 runs 15 residues. Germline assignment: CDR1 MDHEN and CDR2 SYDVKM. The CDR3 DNA reads TGTGCCAGCAGGGGAGGGGTACGGAACACCGGGGAGCTGTTTTTT. It codes for CASRGGVRNTGELFF.

With respect to this clone: The junction departs from germline at one end; a sequencing error may be responsible. CDR3 amino acids: CAWSVRGSGRPYDEQFF. CDR3 bases: TGTGCCTGGAGTGTACGTGGTAGCGGGAGGCCCTACGATGAGCAGTTCTTC. This chain links TRBV30 with TRBJ2-1; 10 nucleotides line up with TRBD2. Per germline, CDR1 GTSNPN and CDR2 SVGIG (reference sequence). The CDR3 runs to 17 residues.

This clone was picked up one time. The gene calls are TRBV25-1 and TRBJ1-5; possibly TRBD1 for D (5 bases). Germline V gene data show CDR1 as MGHDK and CDR2 as SYGVNS. Trimming left V 1 base short and J 5 bases short, with 9 bases between. The CDR3 extends over 14 amino acids. CDR3 sequence: CASSELVGDQPQHF. The CDR3 DNA sequence: TGTGCCAGCAGTGAATTGGTAGGGGATCAGCCCCAGCATTTT.

V and J are TRBV7-8 and TRBJ1-2, with D tentatively TRBD1 (5 bases). The CDR3 has 14 amino acids. The germline gives CDR1 SGHVS, CDR2 FQNEAQ. The V and J ends lost 5 bases and 5 bases respectively, with 15 bases between them. The CDR3 DNA is TGTGCCAGCAGCCCCGTGGGGGAAAGTTATGGCTACACCTTC. Translation: CASSPVGESYGYTF.

The rearrangement links TRBV19 to TRBJ2-3, with D unresolved. V gave up 6 bases and J gave up 4 bases, with 11 bases separating them. Germline values: CDR1 LNHDA, CDR2 SQIVND (reference sequence). The CDR3 totals 13 residues. The CDR3 here is CASRVSGSDTQYF. Here the CDR3 DNA reads TGTGCCAGTAGAGTATCTGGATCAGATACGCAGTATTTT.

The chain combines TRBV10-3 with TRBJ2-7; maybe TRBD2 (7 bases). V shed 0 bases and J shed 3 bases, with 9 bases lying between them. CDR1 and CDR2 (germline): ENHRY, SYGVKD. The CDR3 loop spans 14 amino acids. CDR3 in DNA: TGTGCCATCAGTGAGTCGGGAGGGGGCTACGAGCAGTACTTC. It is translated as CAISESGGGYEQYF.

This chain joins TRBV11-2 and TRBJ2-3; no firm D call. Germline CDR1 and CDR2: SGHAT and FQNNGV. V dropped 4 bases and J dropped 3 bases, with 5 bases sitting between them. The CDR3 is 12 residues long. This CDR3 reads CASSSVTDTQYF. Here the CDR3 DNA reads TGTGCCAGCAGCTCCGTAACAGATACGCAGTATTTT.

V usage is TRBV5-1 and J usage is TRBJ2-2; D possibly matches TRBD1 or TRBD2 (6 bases each). Germline-derived CDR1 and CDR2 are SGHRS and YFSETQ. The CDR3 is 16 amino acids. Trimming shortened V by 0 bases and J by 4 bases, and 13 bases separated the two germline ends. The CDR3 loop is CASSLEGGAGTGELFF. DNA for the CDR3: TGCGCCAGCAGCTTGGAGGGGGGCGCGGGCACCGGGGAGCTGTTTTTT.

The chain recombines TRBV6-1 with TRBJ2-7; no definite D call. CDR3 length: 13 amino acids. V dropped 8 bases and J dropped 3 bases, with 14 bases sitting between them. CDR1 and CDR2 (germline): MNHNS, SASEGT. CDR3 DNA: TGTGCCAGCGGAGAGAGCCCCGGCTACGAGCAGTACTTC. Its translation: CASGESPGYEQYF.

This clone was observed a single time. The chain uses TRBV7-9 and TRBJ2-6; D remains ambiguous. The CDR3 runs 18 residues. Germline assignment: CDR1 SEHNR and CDR2 FQNEAQ (reference sequence). Trimming took off 4 bases at V and 0 bases at J, with 16 bases between the two ends. The CDR3 bases are TGTGCCAGCAGCTATTCACAGATTTCTAGCTCTGGGGCCAACGTCCTGACTTTC. Translating gives CASSYSQISSSGANVLTF.

DNA for the CDR3: TGTGCCAGCAGCCCATCTGGGCAGAGCTCCTACAATGAGCAGTTCTTC. Translated, it gives CASSPSGQSSYNEQFF. The chain joins TRBV7-9 to TRBJ2-1; D unresolved. Germline CDR1 SEHNR, CDR2 FQNEAQ (reference sequence). This CDR3 has 16 residues. V was shortened by 5 bases and J by 0 bases, with 14 bases between the two germline ends.

This rearrangement joins TRBV25-1 to TRBJ1-1; no firm D call. Per germline, CDR1 MGHDK and CDR2 SYGVNS. V was cut by 0 bases and J by 8 bases, with 13 bases left in between. The CDR3 contains 14 residues. CDR3 bases: TGTGCCAGCAGTGAATATACGCGGACCGCAGAAGCTTTCTTT. This gives the protein CASSEYTRTAEAFF.

The chain couples TRBV27 to TRBJ2-7, with a weak D call TRBD2 (6 bases). The germline V gene has CDR1 MNHEY and CDR2 SMNVEV (reference sequence). The CDR3 covers 17 residues. V was cut by 0 bases and J by 1 base, with 16 bases left in between. The CDR3 DNA reads as TGTGCCAGCAGTTTATCGTTCGGGGGTTCCAAATCCTACGAGCAGTACTTC. As protein: CASSLSFGGSKSYEQYF.

The rearrangement links TRBV6-6 to TRBJ2-3, with D tentatively TRBD1 (6 bases). The CDR3 is made up of 16 amino acids. V dropped 5 bases and J dropped 2 bases, with 17 bases sitting between them. Germline CDR1 MNHNY, CDR2 SVGAGI (reference sequence). CDR3 nucleotides: TGTGCCAGCAGTGCAATGTGGACAGCTACCACAGATACGCAGTATTTT. It codes for CASSAMWTATTDTQYF.

The genes are TRBV15 and TRBJ2-2; maybe TRBD1 (5 bases). V gave up 0 bases and J gave up 1 base, with 9 bases separating them. The germline CDR1 and CDR2 sequences are LNHNV and YYDKDF (reference sequence). This CDR3 region has 16 residues. The CDR3 DNA is TGTGCCACCAGCAGAGATCCCCAGGGGAACACCGGGGAGCTGTTTTTT. This encodes CATSRDPQGNTGELFF.

This CDR3 reads CASSDDRYQETQYF. CDR3 in DNA: TGTGCCAGCAGCGATGACCGTTACCAAGAGACCCAGTACTTC. V and J are TRBV7-9 and TRBJ2-5; the D is unclear. The CDR3 has 14 amino acids. From germline, CDR1 is SEHNR and CDR2 FQNEAQ (reference sequence). The ends were cut back, 5 bases at V and 0 bases at J, with 10 bases in the middle.

The J gene is TRBJ2-7, the V gene TRBV28; maybe TRBD2 (5 bases). The CDR3 runs 15 residues. Germline V gives CDR1 MDHEN, CDR2 SYDVKM. Trimming took 5 bases from V and 5 from J, leaving 19 bases between them. Here the CDR3 reads CASSTILSGDDEQYF. The DNA for the CDR3 is TGTGCCAGCAGTACCATCCTCAGCGGTGACGACGAGCAGTACTTC.

The genes are TRBV30 and TRBJ2-1, with D uncertain. Trimming left V 5 bases short and J 9 bases short, with 11 bases between. The CDR3 spans 11 residues. Germline CDR1 and CDR2: GTSNPN and SVGIG (reference sequence). CDR3 loop: CAWALAVEQFF. The DNA for the CDR3 is TGTGCCTGGGCCCTGGCCGTTGAGCAGTTCTTC.

V and J are TRBV7-8 and TRBJ2-2, with TRBD2 matching over 14 bases. The CDR3 loop spans 16 amino acids. Germline V gene data show CDR1 as SGHVS and CDR2 as FQNEAQ. Trimming cost V 1 base and J 7 bases; bases outside gene matches: 2. The CDR3: CASSLVGTSGSGELFF. For the CDR3, the DNA is TGTGCCAGCAGCTTAGTTGGGACTAGCGGGAGCGGGGAGCTGTTTTTT.

This chain uses TRBV28 with TRBJ2-7, with TRBD1 identical over 8 bases. Trimming removed 8 bases from V and 1 base from J; junction bases left unmatched: 4. CDR1 MDHEN and CDR2 SYDVKM come from the germline V gene. The CDR3 runs 13 residues. The CDR3 nucleotides read TGTGCCAGCTCGACAGGGGCTTCCTACGAGCAGTACTTC. This gives the protein CASSTGASYEQYF.

On this clone: At the DNA level, this CDR3 is encoded by other sequences in the same sample as well. This chain joins TRBV27 and TRBJ2-7, with TRBD1 as a possible D gene (5 bases). The CDR3 loop spans 14 amino acids. CDR1 MNHEY and CDR2 SMNVEV come from the germline V gene (reference sequence). Trimming took 2 bases from V and 4 from J, leaving 12 bases between them. The CDR3 coding sequence is TGTGCCAGCAGTTTAGGGCAGGGTCCGTACGAGCAGTACTTC. Translation gives CASSLGQGPYEQYF.

This clone has a handful of counts. J is TRBJ2-2 and V is TRBV5-4; 8 bases are shared with TRBD2. From germline, CDR1 is SGHNT and CDR2 YYREEE (reference sequence). V shed 4 bases and J 5 bases; nucleotides not matched to a gene: 7. The CDR3 sequence is 15 residues long. Here the CDR3 DNA reads TGTGCCAGCAGCCCTCGGACTAGCAGAACCGGGGAGCTGTTTTTT. As protein: CASSPRTSRTGELFF.

This clone was recorded once. J is TRBJ2-7 and V is TRBV9; 11 nucleotides match TRBD2. Germline V gene sequence: CDR1 SGDLS, CDR2 YYNGEE. The CDR3 is 15 residues long. V trimming: 3 bases; J trimming: 4 bases; junction bases outside the gene matches: 6. The CDR3 DNA reads as TGTGCCAGCAGCGCTACTAGCGGGAGTCTTTACGAGCAGTACTTC. As protein: CASSATSGSLYEQYF.

The chain carries TRBV19 and TRBJ2-1; a weak D match, TRBD2 (6 bases). Trimming took off 2 bases at V and 9 bases at J, with 8 bases between the two ends. The CDR3 is 12 amino acids. Per the germline V gene, CDR1 is LNHDA and CDR2 is SQIVND (reference sequence). CDR3 DNA sequence: TGTGCCAGTAGTATAATGGGAGGTGAGCAGTTCTTC. Translating it yields CASSIMGGEQFF.

For the CDR3, the DNA is TGTGCCAGCCAACTAGCAGCTGAGCAGTTCTTC. It translates to CASQLAAEQFF. The chain employs TRBV2 and TRBJ2-1, with D tentatively TRBD2 (6 bases). Trimming took off 8 bases at V and 9 bases at J, with 11 bases between the two ends. The CDR3 totals 11 residues. Germline lookup yields CDR1 SNHLY and CDR2 FYNNEI.